The 8 T cell receptor beta chains below come from one sample, sequenced in a study of blood T cell repertoires in COVID-19. The method was immunoSEQ multiplex PCR; TCRdb's version includes in-frame clones alone and lacks a portion of them. In the table there are about 410,000 clones, nearly 90% of which are singletons. Sequencing was done on a sample of PBMCs or T cells enriched from blood (not recorded which). All receptors derive from a woman younger than 45 who had recovered from COVID-19.

This chain uses TRBV7-8 with TRBJ2-1; D might be TRBD2 (5 bases). V lost 5 bases and J 0 bases, leaving 14 bases between the germline ends. From germline, CDR1 is SGHVS and CDR2 FQNEAQ. The CDR3 contains 16 residues. CDR3 loop: CASSTDWTSSYNEQFF. The CDR3 DNA is TGTGCCAGCAGCACGGACTGGACGAGCTCCTACAATGAGCAGTTCTTC. Variable domain in full (rest from reference TRBV7-8 and TRBJ2-1): GAGVSQSPRYKVAKRGQDVALRCDPISGHVSLFWYQQALGQGPEFLTYFQNEAQLDKSGLPSDRFFAERPEGSVSTLKIQRTQQEDSAVYLCASSTDWTSSYNEQFFGPGTRLTVL.

This clone was counted a single time. The genes are TRBV3-1 (or the pseudogene TRBV3-2) and TRBJ2-4, with D possibly TRBD1 on 6 matching bases. The germline V and J ends were trimmed by 2 bases and 0 bases, with 11 bases remaining between them. The CDR3 runs 16 residues. Germline V gene lookup returns CDR1 LGHDT and CDR2 YNNKEL (reference sequence). The CDR3 DNA follows: TGTGCCAGCAGCCAAAAAGGGGGAATAGCCAAAAACATTCAGTACTTC. Its translation is CASSQKGGIAKNIQYF.

V is TRBV7-2 and J is TRBJ1-4; D may be TRBD1 (6 bases). The length of the CDR3 is 15 residues. Trimming removed 5 bases at V and 7 bases at J, with 17 bases between. Germline V gene lookup returns CDR1 SGHTA and CDR2 FQGNSA. The CDR3 loop reads CASSVDRSRTEKLFF. Written as DNA, the CDR3 is TGTGCCAGCAGCGTAGACAGGAGCCGAACTGAAAAACTGTTTTTT. Complete variable domain (other parts from reference TRBV7-2 and TRBJ1-4): GAGVSQSPSNKVTEKGKDVELRCDPISGHTALYWYRQSLGQGLEFLIYFQGNSAPDKSGLPSDRFSAERTGGSVSTLTIQRTQQEDSAVYLCASSVDRSRTEKLFFGSGTQLSVL.

This clone was recorded only once. The V gene is TRBV6-5, the J gene TRBJ1-1, with D maybe TRBD1 (6 bases). Germline V gene sequence: CDR1 MNHEY, CDR2 SVGAGI. Trimming pared 6 bases from V and 5 bases from J, leaving 19 bases between. There are 15 residues in the CDR3. The CDR3 sequence is CASSDRDNLGTEAFF. The CDR3 nucleotides read TGTGCCAGCAGCGATCGGGACAACCTGGGGACTGAAGCTTTCTTT.

CDR3 DNA: TGTGCCAGCAGCTTAGTGGGGGGGCGGCAAGAGACCCAGTACTTC. Its translation: CASSLVGGRQETQYF. The chain combines TRBV7-2 with TRBJ2-5, with D perhaps matching TRBD2 (7 bases). V was clipped by 1 base and J by 2 bases, with 11 bases between them. The V gene's germline CDR1 is SGHTA and CDR2 FQGNSA. The CDR3 contains 15 residues.

This sequence joins TRBV18 and TRBJ1-2; D ambiguous. The V gene's germline CDR1 is KGHSH and CDR2 LQKENI. The V gene lost 2 bases and the J gene lost 6 bases, with 13 bases spanning the gap. This CDR3 region has 14 residues. CDR3 loop: CASSPMEVGNGYTF. CDR3 DNA: TGTGCCAGCTCACCAATGGAGGTCGGAAATGGCTACACCTTC. Variable domain in full (rest from reference TRBV18 and TRBJ1-2): NAGVMQNPRHLVRRRGQEARLRCSPMKGHSHVYWYRQLPEEGLKFMVYLQKENIIDESGMPKERFSAEFPKEGPSILRIQQVVRGDSAAYFCASSPMEVGNGYTFGSGTRLTVV.

J is TRBJ2-1 and V is TRBV4-1, with no clear D. Germline assignment: CDR1 MGHRA and CDR2 YSYEKL. V gave up 1 base and J gave up 7 bases, with 14 bases separating them. This CDR3 has 15 amino acids. CDR3 bases: TGCGCCAGCAGCCAAGTTGCCCTCTCGAGGAATGAGCAGTTCTTC. Its protein product is CASSQVALSRNEQFF.

This clone was counted only a few times. This chain connects TRBV19 to TRBJ2-7; TRBD1 matches 7 bases. Trimming took 5 bases from V and 3 from J; bases not matched to a gene: 4. This CDR3 is 13 amino acids long. The germline V gene encodes CDR1 LNHDA and CDR2 SQIVND (reference sequence). Here the CDR3 DNA reads TGTGCCAGTAGTCCGGGACAGTTCTACGAGCAGTACTTC. It specifies CASSPGQFYEQYF.